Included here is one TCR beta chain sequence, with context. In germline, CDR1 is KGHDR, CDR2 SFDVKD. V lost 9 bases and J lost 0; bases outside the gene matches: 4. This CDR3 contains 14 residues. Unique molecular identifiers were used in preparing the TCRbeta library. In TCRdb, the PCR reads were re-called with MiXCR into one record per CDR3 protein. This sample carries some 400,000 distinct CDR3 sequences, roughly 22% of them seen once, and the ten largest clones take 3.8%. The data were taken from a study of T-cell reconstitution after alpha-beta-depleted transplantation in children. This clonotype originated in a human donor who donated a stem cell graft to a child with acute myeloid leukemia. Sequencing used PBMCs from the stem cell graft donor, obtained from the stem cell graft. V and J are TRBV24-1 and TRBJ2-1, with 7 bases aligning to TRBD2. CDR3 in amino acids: CATHSGYSYNEQFF. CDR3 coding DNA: TGTGCCACCCATAGCGGGTACTCCTACAATGAGCAGTTCTTC.